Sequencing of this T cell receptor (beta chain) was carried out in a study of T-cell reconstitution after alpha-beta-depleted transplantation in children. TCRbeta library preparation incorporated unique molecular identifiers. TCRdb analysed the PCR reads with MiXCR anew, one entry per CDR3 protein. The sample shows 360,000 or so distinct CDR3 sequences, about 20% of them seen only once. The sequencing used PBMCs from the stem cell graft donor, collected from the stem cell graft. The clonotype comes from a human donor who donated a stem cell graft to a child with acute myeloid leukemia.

In DNA form, the CDR3 reads TGCGCCAGCAGCCAACAATCAGGGGTTGCCAGCTCTGGAAACACCATATATTTT. It yields the protein CASSQQSGVASSGNTIYF. V gene TRBV4-3 combines with J gene TRBJ1-3, with D possibly TRBD1 on 6 matching bases. Germline V CDR1 and CDR2: LGHNA, YSLEER. This CDR3 comprises 18 residues. Trimming removed 2 bases at V and 0 bases at J, with 17 bases between.